This T cell receptor (beta chain) was found in a study of blood T cells in healthy people across ages. The CDR3 extends over 14 amino acids. The germline V gene encodes CDR1 LGHDT and CDR2 YNNKEL (reference sequence). This clonotype has a handful of counts. One end of the junction does not line up with germline, which may come from a read error. It was with a sample-barcoded 5' primer and a J-beta primer mix that a second PCR of roughly 6 to 12 cycles was run. Every sample produced at least 2.5 million CDR3-containing paired-end reads. TCRdb passed the 5' RACE reads through MiXCR, listing each CDR3 protein once. The table records 780,000 or so distinct CDR3 sequences, roughly 25% of them present only once. The same data also went into a second study, on T cells of mothers and their children. Per that study: Material was donated by three healthy Caucasian mothers and their six children. Second-PCR primer M1S introduced sample barcodes and 2-4 random nucleotides.

V is TRBV3-1 and J is TRBJ2-5; D possibly corresponds to TRBD1 (6 bases). This receptor was identified in a boy aged 5 to 17 in good health. The source material was blood. The DNA for the CDR3 is TGTGCCAGCAACCAAGGGGACATTGAAGAGACCCAGTACTTC. The encoded protein is CASNQGDIEETQYF.